These 10 T cell receptor beta chains were sequenced from one sample in a study of blood T cell repertoires in COVID-19. The protocol was immunoSEQ multiplex PCR, while the TCRdb copy is restricted to in-frame clones and leaves out a portion. This table holds approximately 220,000 clones, around 87% found once. Sequencing used PBMCs or T cells enriched from blood (not recorded which). The receptors here all came from a man aged 25 to 45 who had been exposed to COVID-19.

This clone appeared once. This chain links TRBV7-2 with TRBJ2-7; 8 nucleotides align to TRBD1. The CDR3 spans 14 residues. Germline lookup yields CDR1 SGHTA and CDR2 FQGNSA. The J segment lost 5 bases and the V segment lost 0 bases, leaving 3 bases of the junction unmatched. This CDR3 reads CASSLAGQDHEQYF. The CDR3 region has the DNA TGTGCCAGCAGCTTAGCGGGACAGGACCACGAGCAGTACTTC.

V gene TRBV6-5 combines with J gene TRBJ2-1; D might be TRBD1 (6 bases). The CDR3 covers 16 residues. Germline CDR1 is MNHEY and CDR2 is SVGAGI. V lost 2 bases, J lost 3 bases, and 14 bases lay in between. CDR3 sequence (DNA): TGTGCCAGCAGTTACAATAGACAGGTTGGCTACAATGAGCAGTTCTTC. It translates to CASSYNRQVGYNEQFF.

The chain combines TRBV18 with TRBJ2-7, with D maybe TRBD2 (7 bases). Germline CDR1 is KGHSH and CDR2 is LQKENI. Trimming took off 3 bases at V and 6 bases at J, with 12 bases between the two ends. The length of the CDR3 is 13 residues. For the CDR3, the DNA is TGTGCCAGCTCACCCTATGCGGGGGCCGAGCAGTACTTC. As protein: CASSPYAGAEQYF.

The chain employs TRBV6-2 or TRBV6-3 and TRBJ2-1; D may be TRBD1 (6 bases). CDR1 and CDR2 (germline): MNHEY, SVGEGT. The germline V and J ends were trimmed by 0 bases and 8 bases, with 11 bases remaining between them. The CDR3 loop spans 14 amino acids. The CDR3 DNA sequence: TGTGCCAGCAGTTACTCTAACAGGGATCATGAGCAGTTCTTC. This sequence encodes CASSYSNRDHEQFF.

This clone was seen only once. The rearrangement links TRBV18 to TRBJ2-7; 10 bases align to TRBD1. CDR1 and CDR2 from the germline V gene are KGHSH and LQKENI. The CDR3 runs to 21 residues. Germline trimming cut 2 bases from V and 5 bases from J; bases unmatched to any gene: 24. The DNA for the CDR3 is TGTGCCAGCTCACCAAGAAACCGATCCGCGCCAACGGGACAGGGGACTCACGAGCAGTACTTC. Protein product: CASSPRNRSAPTGQGTHEQYF.

This chain uses TRBV7-9 with TRBJ2-7, with D possibly matching TRBD1 (6 bases). Germline V gives CDR1 SEHNR, CDR2 FQNEAQ (reference sequence). V was pared by 1 base and J by 3 bases, with 10 bases between. The CDR3 runs to 14 residues. CDR3 DNA: TGTGCCAGCAGCTTAGTACAGGGTGACTACGAGCAGTACTTC. The encoded protein is CASSLVQGDYEQYF.

CDR3 nucleotide sequence: TGCGCCAGCAGTCGGACCGGGACAGGACAAGAGACCCAGTACTTC. This codes for CASSRTGTGQETQYF. The rearrangement joins TRBV5-1 to TRBJ2-5, with 8 positions matching TRBD1. V shed 5 bases and J 2 bases; nucleotides not matched to a gene: 8. This CDR3 has 15 residues. CDR1 is SGHRS and CDR2 is YFSETQ in the germline V gene.

The chain carries TRBV5-1 and TRBJ1-6, with 8 bases that match TRBD1. This CDR3 region has 14 residues. With V trimmed by 4 bases and J by 11 bases, 8 bases remained unmatched. In germline, CDR1 is SGHRS, CDR2 YFSETQ. The CDR3 DNA is TGCGCCAGCAGCCGTGACAGGGGAAGGGCACCCCTCCACTTT. It is translated as CASSRDRGRAPLHF.

Only one count was recorded for this clone. The gene calls are TRBV4-1 and TRBJ2-7; TRBD1 agrees at 7 bases. V gave up 6 bases and J gave up 5 bases; unmatched junction bases: 10. CDR3 length: 14 residues. Germline CDR1 and CDR2: MGHRA and YSYEKL. DNA for the CDR3: TGCGCCAGCAGTGATCCGGGACAGAATCACGAGCAGTACTTC. As protein: CASSDPGQNHEQYF.

The sample holds a few counts of this clone. This chain links TRBV6-1 with TRBJ1-5, with 8 nucleotides matching TRBD1. CDR3 length: 16 amino acids. With 4 bases clipped from V and 3 bases from J, the junction kept 8 bases outside the gene matches. CDR1 MNHNS and CDR2 SASEGT come from the germline V gene. CDR3 sequence: CASSGGQGGVNQPQHF. The CDR3 coding sequence is TGTGCCAGCAGTGGAGGACAGGGTGGTGTCAATCAGCCCCAGCATTTT.